These 6 T cell receptor beta chains share one sample of origin, sequenced in a study of cytomegalovirus exposure and HLA in healthy donors. Libraries were prepared by immunoSEQ multiplex PCR; TCRdb keeps only in-frame clonotypes and omits some of them. Among about 44,000 clones listed, 80% to 95% were seen once. Sequenced: PBMCs. The receptor set was obtained from a woman in her late teens or twenties in good health and CMV-seronegative.

DNA for the CDR3: TGTGCCAGCAGTGACGTCGGGGGGTGGGGAAACATTCAGTACTTC. Its protein is CASSDVGGWGNIQYF. V usage is TRBV6-1 and J usage is TRBJ2-4; TRBD2 matches 7 bases. Germline CDR1 is MNHNS and CDR2 is SASEGT. After removal of 3 bases from V and 6 bases from J, the junction contained 8 bases not matched to a gene. The CDR3 consists of 15 residues.

The rearrangement uses TRBV19 and TRBJ1-1; D gene ambiguous. V lost 8 bases to trimming and J lost 3 bases, with 7 bases between them. Germline CDR1 reads LNHDA; CDR2 reads SQIVND (reference sequence). The CDR3 loop spans 11 amino acids. The CDR3 nucleotides read TGTGCCAGTCGTCAGGACACTGAAGCTTTCTTT. It translates to CASRQDTEAFF.

CDR3 amino acids: CASMLTGGTEAFF. CDR3 bases: TGTGCCAGCATGCTGACAGGGGGCACTGAAGCTTTCTTT. The rearrangement links TRBV6-1 to TRBJ1-1; 9 nucleotides match TRBD1. V gave up 7 bases and J gave up 4 bases; unmatched junction bases: 4. The length of the CDR3 is 13 residues. Germline CDR1 is MNHNS and CDR2 is SASEGT.

The rearrangement uses TRBV7-2 and TRBJ1-1; 7 nucleotides agree with TRBD1. The germline CDR1 and CDR2 sequences are SGHTA and FQGNSA. Trimming at V came to 1 base and at J to 9 bases, leaving 5 bases not matched to a gene. The CDR3 runs to 13 residues. The CDR3 sequence: CASSLGQGRKAFF. CDR3 nucleotide sequence: TGTGCCAGCAGCTTAGGACAGGGCCGAAAAGCTTTCTTT.

V gene TRBV5-1 combines with J gene TRBJ2-5; 12 nucleotides agree with TRBD2. Unmatched junction bases numbered 2, after V lost 0 bases and J lost 5 bases. The CDR3 has 15 residues. Germline CDR1 and CDR2: SGHRS and YFSETQ. The DNA of the CDR3 is TGCGCCAGCAGCTTGGGACTAGCGGGAGTGGAGACCCAGTACTTC. Its translation is CASSLGLAGVETQYF.

The chain uses TRBV6-1 and TRBJ2-7; D may be TRBD1 (6 bases). Per the germline V gene, CDR1 is MNHNS and CDR2 is SASEGT. The CDR3 has 14 residues. V dropped 2 bases and J dropped 0 bases, with 8 bases sitting between them. CDR3 coding DNA: TGTGCCAGCAGTGAACAAGGGGGCTCCTACGAGCAGTACTTC. Translating gives CASSEQGGSYEQYF.